This T cell receptor (beta chain) was identified in a study of technical replicates of blood from several donors. Produced via immunoSEQ multiplex PCR; TCRdb's table is partial and in-frame only. The data contain over 70,000 clones, roughly 90% of them singletons. Germline CDR1 and CDR2: LGHNA and YNFKEQ. V lost 0 bases and J 6 bases, leaving 9 bases between the germline ends. The CDR3 runs 14 residues. This sequence joins TRBV4-2 and TRBJ2-1; possible D gene TRBD2, 5 bases. The sequenced sample was PBMCs. This sequence was found in a human donor in good health. Some clones in this sample may be carry-over from other donors' samples. CDR3 coding DNA: TGTGCCAGCAGCCAAGATCTTGGAGGCAATGAGCAGTTCTTC. Translated, it gives CASSQDLGGNEQFF.